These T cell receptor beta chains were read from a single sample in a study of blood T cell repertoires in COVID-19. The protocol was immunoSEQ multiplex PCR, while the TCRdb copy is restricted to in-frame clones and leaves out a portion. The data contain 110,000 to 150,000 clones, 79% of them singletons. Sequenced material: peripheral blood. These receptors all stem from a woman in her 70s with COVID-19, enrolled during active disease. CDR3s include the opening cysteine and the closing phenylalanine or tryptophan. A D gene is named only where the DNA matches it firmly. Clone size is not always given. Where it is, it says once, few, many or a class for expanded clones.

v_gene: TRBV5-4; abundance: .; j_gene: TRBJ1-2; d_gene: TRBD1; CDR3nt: TGTGCCAGCAGCTTCAAATCAGGGACAGACTATGGCTACACCTTC; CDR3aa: CASSFKSGTDYGYTF
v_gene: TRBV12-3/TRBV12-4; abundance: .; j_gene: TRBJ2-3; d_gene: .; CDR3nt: TGTGCCAGCAGTTTGACTAGAGATACGCAGTATTTT; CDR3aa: CASSLTRDTQYF
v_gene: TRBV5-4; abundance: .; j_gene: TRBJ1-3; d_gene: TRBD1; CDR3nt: TGTGCCAGCAGCACAGGACAGGGGGCAGACACCATATATTTT; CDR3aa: CASSTGQGADTIYF
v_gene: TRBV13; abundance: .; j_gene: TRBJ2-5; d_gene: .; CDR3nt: TGTGCCAGCAGCCACTCCACTGTCGGGGGACGGGAGACCCAGTACTTC; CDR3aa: CASSHSTVGGRETQYF
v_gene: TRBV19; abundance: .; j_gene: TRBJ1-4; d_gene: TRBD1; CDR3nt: TGTGCCAGTAGTACGTCACGGACAGGGAGTGAAAAACTGTTTTTT; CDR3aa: CASSTSRTGSEKLFF
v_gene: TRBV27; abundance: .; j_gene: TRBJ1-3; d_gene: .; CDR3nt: TGTGCCAGCAGTTCGGGGGGCTCAGGAAACACCATATATTTT; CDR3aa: CASSSGGSGNTIYF
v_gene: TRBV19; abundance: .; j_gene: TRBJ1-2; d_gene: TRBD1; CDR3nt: TGTGCCAGTAGGGGACAGGCCGGGTCGAGGGCCACCTTC; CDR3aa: CASRGQAGSRATF
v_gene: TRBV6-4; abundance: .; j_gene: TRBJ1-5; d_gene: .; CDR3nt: TGTGCCAGCAGTGAGACAGTGAACAATCAGCCCCAGCATTTT; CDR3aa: CASSETVNNQPQHF
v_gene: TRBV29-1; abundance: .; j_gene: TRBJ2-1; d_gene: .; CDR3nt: TGCAGCGTCCCTCCCCAAGGAGCCTCCTCCTACAATGAGCAGTTCTTC; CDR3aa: CSVPPQGASSYNEQFF
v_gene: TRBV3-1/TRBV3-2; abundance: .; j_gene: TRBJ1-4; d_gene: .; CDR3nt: TGTGCCAGCAGCTTAGCGGCTCGGGGTGAAAAACTGTTTTTT; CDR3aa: CASSLAARGEKLFF
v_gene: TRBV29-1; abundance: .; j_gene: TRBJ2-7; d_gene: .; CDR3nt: TGCAGCGGTAGTAGGAGTAAGGAGCAGTACTTC; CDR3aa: CSGSRSKEQYF
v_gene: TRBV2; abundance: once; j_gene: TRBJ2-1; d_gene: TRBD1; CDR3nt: TGTGCCAGCAGTTCCCCCGGGACAGGGTTATTAGGTGAGCAGTTCTTC; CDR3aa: CASSSPGTGLLGEQFF
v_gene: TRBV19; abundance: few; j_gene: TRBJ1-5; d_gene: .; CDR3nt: TGTGCCAGCCATGGGGGGATCAATCAGCCCCAGCATTTT; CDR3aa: CASHGGINQPQHF
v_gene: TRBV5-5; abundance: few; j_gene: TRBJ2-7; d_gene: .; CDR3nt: TGTGCCAGCAGAAAAAGACAGGAAAGCTACGAGCAGTACTTC; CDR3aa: CASRKRQESYEQYF
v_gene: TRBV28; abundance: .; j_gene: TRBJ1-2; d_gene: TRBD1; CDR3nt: TGTGCCAGCAGTTACCTATCCGGGACAGAGAATGGCTACACCTTC; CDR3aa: CASSYLSGTENGYTF
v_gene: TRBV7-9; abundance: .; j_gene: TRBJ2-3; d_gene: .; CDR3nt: TGTGCCAGCAGCTTATACGAACGAGTCACAGATACGCAGTATTTT; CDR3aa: CASSLYERVTDTQYF
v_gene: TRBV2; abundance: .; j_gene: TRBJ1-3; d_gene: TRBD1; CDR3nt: TGTGCCAGCAGTGAAGCGCAAAGGGGGCCGGGAAACACCATATATTTT; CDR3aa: CASSEAQRGPGNTIYF
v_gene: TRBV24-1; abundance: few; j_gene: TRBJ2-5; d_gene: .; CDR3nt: TGTGCCACCTGGGGGGAGCTCGAGGAGACCCAGTACTTC; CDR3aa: CATWGELEETQYF
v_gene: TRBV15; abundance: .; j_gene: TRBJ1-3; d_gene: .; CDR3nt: TGTGCCACCAGCAGACAGGGGTCCTCTGGAAACACCATATATTTT; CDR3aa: CATSRQGSSGNTIYF
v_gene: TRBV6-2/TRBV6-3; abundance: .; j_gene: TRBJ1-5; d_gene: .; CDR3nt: TGTGCCAGCAGTTCCGGGAATCAGCCCCAGCATTTT; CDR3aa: CASSSGNQPQHF
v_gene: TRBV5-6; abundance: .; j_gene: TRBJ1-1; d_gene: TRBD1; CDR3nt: TGTGCCAGCAGCTACCGGGACAGGCCGAACACTGAAGCTTTCTTT; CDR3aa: CASSYRDRPNTEAFF
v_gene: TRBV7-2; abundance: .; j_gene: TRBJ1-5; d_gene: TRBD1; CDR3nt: TGTGCCAGCAGCTTAGGACAGGGCGGGGGGCAGCCCCAGCATTTT; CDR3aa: CASSLGQGGGQPQHF
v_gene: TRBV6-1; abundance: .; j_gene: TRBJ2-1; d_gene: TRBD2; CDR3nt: TGTGCCAGCAGTGAATTTACTAGCGGGAGATACAATGAGCAGTTCTTC; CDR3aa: CASSEFTSGRYNEQFF
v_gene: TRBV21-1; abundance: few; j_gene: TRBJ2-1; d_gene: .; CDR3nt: TGTGCCACCTACCCAAATGTTTTCTTCCGGGGGTACGGATACAATGAGCAGTTCTTC; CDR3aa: CATYPNVFFRGYGYNEQFF
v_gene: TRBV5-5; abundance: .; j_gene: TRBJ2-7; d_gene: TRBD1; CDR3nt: TGTGCCAGCAGCACGACCGGGACAGTACCGTACGAGCAGTACTTC; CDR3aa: CASSTTGTVPYEQYF
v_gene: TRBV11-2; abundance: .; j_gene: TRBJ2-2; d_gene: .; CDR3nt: TGTGCCAGCAACTACAGGGAAGGCACCGGGGAGCTGTTTTTT; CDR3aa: CASNYREGTGELFF
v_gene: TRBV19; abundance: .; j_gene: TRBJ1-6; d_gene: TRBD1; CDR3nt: TGTGCCAGTAGCCCCATGGCCGGGACAGGCCATTCACCCCTCCACTTT; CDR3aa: CASSPMAGTGHSPLHF
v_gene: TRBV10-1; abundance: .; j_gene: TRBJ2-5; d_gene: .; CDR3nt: TGCGCCAGCAGTGTGGTGGCCCAAGAGACCCAGTACTTC; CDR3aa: CASSVVAQETQYF
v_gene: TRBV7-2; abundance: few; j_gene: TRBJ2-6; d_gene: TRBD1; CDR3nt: TGTGCCAGCAGCTTAGCAGGGGGCGTTGGGGCCAACGTCCTGACTTTC; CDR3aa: CASSLAGGVGANVLTF
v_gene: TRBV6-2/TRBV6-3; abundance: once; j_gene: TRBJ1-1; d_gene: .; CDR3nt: TGTGCCAGCAGCCGGACAGTCGCCGGTGAAGCTTTCTTT; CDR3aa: CASSRTVAGEAFF
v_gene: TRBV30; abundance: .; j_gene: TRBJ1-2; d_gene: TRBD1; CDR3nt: TGTGCCTGGAGTAGACAGGGGTGGGTGCATGGCTACACCTTC; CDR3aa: CAWSRQGWVHGYTF
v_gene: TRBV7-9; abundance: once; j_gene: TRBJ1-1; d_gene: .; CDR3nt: TGTGCCAGCAGCCAGGCCCCGGAGAACACTGAAGCTTTCTTT; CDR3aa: CASSQAPENTEAFF
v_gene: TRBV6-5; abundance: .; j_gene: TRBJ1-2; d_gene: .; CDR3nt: TGTGCCAGCAGCCTTGCGGGGGGGGGCTACACCTTC; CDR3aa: CASSLAGGGYTF
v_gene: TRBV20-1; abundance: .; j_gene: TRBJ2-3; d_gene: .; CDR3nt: TGCAGTGCTAGTTCTGTGAGGGAGGTTTTTCGCACAGATACGCAGTATTTT; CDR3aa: CSASSVREVFRTDTQYF
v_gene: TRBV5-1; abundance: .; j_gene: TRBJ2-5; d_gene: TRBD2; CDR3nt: TGCGCCAGCAGCTTCACTAGCGGTGGGGAGACCCAGTACTTC; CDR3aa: CASSFTSGGETQYF
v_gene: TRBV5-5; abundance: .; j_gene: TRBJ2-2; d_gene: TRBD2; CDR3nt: TGTGCCAGCAGCTGGACGGGGGGGCTCACCGGGGAGCTGTTTTTT; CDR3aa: CASSWTGGLTGELFF
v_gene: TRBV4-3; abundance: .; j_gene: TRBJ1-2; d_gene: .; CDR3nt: TGCGCCAGCAGCCAAGACACAGGGTGGAACTATGGCTACACCTTC; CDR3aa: CASSQDTGWNYGYTF
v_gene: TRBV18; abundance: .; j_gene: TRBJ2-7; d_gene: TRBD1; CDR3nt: TGTGCCAGCTCACAGACAGGGGTGGGGGGCTACGAGCAGTACTTC; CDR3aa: CASSQTGVGGYEQYF
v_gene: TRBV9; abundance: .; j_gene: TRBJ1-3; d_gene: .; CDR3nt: TGTGCCAGCAGCGTAACGTCGGGATCTGGAAACACCATATATTTT; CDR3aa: CASSVTSGSGNTIYF
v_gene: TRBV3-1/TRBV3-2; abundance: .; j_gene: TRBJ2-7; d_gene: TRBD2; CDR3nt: TGTGCCAGCAGCCTAACTTGGAGCGGGGGCTACGAGCAGTACTTC; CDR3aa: CASSLTWSGGYEQYF
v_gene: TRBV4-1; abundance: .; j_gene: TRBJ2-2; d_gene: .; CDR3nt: TGCGCCAGCAGCCGCACCGGGGCGAACACCGGGGAGCTGTTTTTT; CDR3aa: CASSRTGANTGELFF
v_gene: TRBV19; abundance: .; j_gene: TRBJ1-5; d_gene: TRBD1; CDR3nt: TGTGCCAGTAGTGCAGACAGGGACAATCAGCCCCAGCATTTT; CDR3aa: CASSADRDNQPQHF
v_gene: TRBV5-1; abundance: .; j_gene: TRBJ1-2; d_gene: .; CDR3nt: TGCGCCAGCAGCGACCACAGGGATGGCTACACCTTC; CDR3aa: CASSDHRDGYTF
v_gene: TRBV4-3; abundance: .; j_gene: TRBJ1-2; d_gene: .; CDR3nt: TGCGCCAGCAGCCAAGAACGGGGGATCGGGTATGGCTACACCTTC; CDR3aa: CASSQERGIGYGYTF
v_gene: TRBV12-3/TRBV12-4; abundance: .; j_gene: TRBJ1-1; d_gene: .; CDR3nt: TGTGCCAGCAGTTTGAGCGTGAACACTGAAGCTTTCTTT; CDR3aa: CASSLSVNTEAFF
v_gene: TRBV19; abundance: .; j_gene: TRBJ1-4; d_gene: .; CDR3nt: TGTGCCAGTGATACAGGGCGGGAGGAACTGTTTTTT; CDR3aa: CASDTGREELFF
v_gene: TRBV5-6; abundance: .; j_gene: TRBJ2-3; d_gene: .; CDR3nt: TGTGCCAGCAGCTTGGCCGCAAGCCATACGCAGTATTTT; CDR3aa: CASSLAASHTQYF
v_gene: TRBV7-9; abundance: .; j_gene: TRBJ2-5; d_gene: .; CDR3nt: TGTGCCAGCACCTGGGTCGTTGACCCGGGGACCCAGTACTTC; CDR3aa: CASTWVVDPGTQYF
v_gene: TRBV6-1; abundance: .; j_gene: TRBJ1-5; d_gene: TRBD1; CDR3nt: TGTGCCAGCAGTGACAGGGGGCTCCAGCCCCAGCATTTT; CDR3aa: CASSDRGLQPQHF
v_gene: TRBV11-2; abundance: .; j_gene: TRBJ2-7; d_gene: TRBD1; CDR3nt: TGTGCCAGCAGCCCCAGGGGGGAGCAGTACTTC; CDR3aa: CASSPRGEQYF
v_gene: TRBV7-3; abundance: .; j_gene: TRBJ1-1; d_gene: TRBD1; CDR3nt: TGTGCCAGCAGCAAAACAGGGGGAATAGGTGTCAAGGAAGCTTTCTTT; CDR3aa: CASSKTGGIGVKEAFF
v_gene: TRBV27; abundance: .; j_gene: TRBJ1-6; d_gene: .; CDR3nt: TGTGCCAGCAGTTACCGAGGGGGACGTTCTAATTCACCCCTCCACTTT; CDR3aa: CASSYRGGRSNSPLHF
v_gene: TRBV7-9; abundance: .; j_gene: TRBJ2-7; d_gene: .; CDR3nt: TGTGCCAGCAGCTTAACAGACAGCGAGCAGTACTTC; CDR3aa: CASSLTDSEQYF
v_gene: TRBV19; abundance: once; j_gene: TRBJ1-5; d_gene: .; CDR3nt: TGTGCCAGTAGTACGACACACAATAGCAATCAGCCCCAGCATTTT; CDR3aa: CASSTTHNSNQPQHF
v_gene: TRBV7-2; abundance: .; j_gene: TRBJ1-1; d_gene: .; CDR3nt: TGTGCCAGCAGCTCCTCGGGATGGAGCGGAGCTTTCTTT; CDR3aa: CASSSSGWSGAFF